This is a list of T cell receptor beta chains from one sample in a study of blood T cell repertoires in COVID-19. Here immunoSEQ multiplex PCR was the method, and the copy in TCRdb shows in-frame clones only, minus some. Of roughly 150,000 clones in the sample, approximately 90% are singletons; the top ten hold 8% to 13%. The sequenced sample consisted of peripheral blood. The source is a woman older than 75 with acute or convalescent COVID-19. Both conserved end residues are part of each CDR3. A D gene is named only where the DNA matches it firmly. A clone size is listed for some rows: how often the clone was seen (once, few, many), or a class if it is expanded.

D gene: TRBD1; J gene: TRBJ1-1; clone size: NA; V gene: TRBV3-1/TRBV3-2; CDR3 protein: CASRPGGAITEAFF; CDR3 DNA: TGTGCCAGCAGGCCAGGGGGCGCCATCACTGAAGCTTTCTTT
D gene: TRBD1; J gene: TRBJ1-1; clone size: NA; V gene: TRBV6-5; CDR3 protein: CASSLGGQTEAFF; CDR3 DNA: TGTGCCAGCAGCCTTGGGGGACAGACTGAAGCTTTCTTT
D gene: NA; J gene: TRBJ2-6; clone size: NA; V gene: TRBV9; CDR3 protein: CASSVAGHLSGANVLTF; CDR3 DNA: TGTGCCAGCAGCGTAGCTGGGCACCTCTCTGGGGCCAACGTCCTGACTTTC
D gene: NA; J gene: TRBJ1-1; clone size: NA; V gene: TRBV30; CDR3 protein: CAWTRQANTEAFF; CDR3 DNA: TGTGCCTGGACCCGACAGGCGAACACTGAAGCTTTCTTT
D gene: NA; J gene: TRBJ1-1; clone size: NA; V gene: TRBV5-4; CDR3 protein: CASSLAGASLYTEAFF; CDR3 DNA: TGTGCCAGCAGCTTGGCTGGGGCGTCTTTGTACACTGAAGCTTTCTTT
D gene: TRBD1; J gene: TRBJ1-5; clone size: NA; V gene: TRBV6-4; CDR3 protein: CARKSRQGRGNQPQHF; CDR3 DNA: TGTGCCAGAAAGAGCCGACAGGGGAGAGGCAATCAGCCCCAGCATTTT
D gene: NA; J gene: TRBJ1-4; clone size: NA; V gene: TRBV6-5; CDR3 protein: CASRLTGNGEKLFF; CDR3 DNA: TGTGCCAGCAGACTTACAGGAAACGGGGAAAAACTGTTTTTT
D gene: NA; J gene: TRBJ1-1; clone size: NA; V gene: TRBV20-1; CDR3 protein: CSASPNPGLNTEAFF; CDR3 DNA: TGCAGTGCTAGTCCTAATCCGGGACTTAACACTGAAGCTTTCTTT
D gene: NA; J gene: TRBJ2-7; clone size: once; V gene: TRBV15; CDR3 protein: CATSRETASSYEQYF; CDR3 DNA: TGTGCCACCAGCAGAGAGACAGCTTCTTCCTACGAGCAGTACTTC
D gene: NA; J gene: TRBJ1-5; clone size: NA; V gene: TRBV15; CDR3 protein: CATSRDFGGAGNQPQHF; CDR3 DNA: TGTGCCACCAGCAGAGATTTCGGGGGGGCGGGCAATCAGCCCCAGCATTTT
D gene: NA; J gene: TRBJ1-1; clone size: NA; V gene: TRBV5-4; CDR3 protein: CASSQQGVPEAFF; CDR3 DNA: TGTGCCAGCAGCCAACAGGGCGTCCCTGAAGCTTTCTTT
D gene: NA; J gene: TRBJ1-5; clone size: NA; V gene: TRBV7-9; CDR3 protein: CASSLAQGQPQHF; CDR3 DNA: TGTGCCAGCAGCTTAGCGCAGGGACAGCCCCAGCATTTT
D gene: TRBD1; J gene: TRBJ1-2; clone size: NA; V gene: TRBV19; CDR3 protein: CASSTWDRDFDYTF; CDR3 DNA: TGTGCCAGTAGTACGTGGGACAGGGACTTTGACTACACCTTC
D gene: NA; J gene: TRBJ2-3; clone size: NA; V gene: TRBV18; CDR3 protein: CASSKGLSGDTQYF; CDR3 DNA: TGTGCCAGCTCAAAGGGGCTATCTGGGGATACGCAGTATTTT
D gene: NA; J gene: TRBJ2-7; clone size: NA; V gene: TRBV3-1/TRBV3-2; CDR3 protein: CASSQDSPRSYEQYF; CDR3 DNA: TGTGCCAGCAGCCAAGACAGCCCTAGGTCCTACGAGCAGTACTTC
D gene: TRBD1; J gene: TRBJ1-2; clone size: NA; V gene: TRBV18; CDR3 protein: CASSPDRGRPGYTF; CDR3 DNA: TGTGCCAGCTCACCGGACAGGGGTCGTCCTGGCTACACCTTC
D gene: TRBD1; J gene: TRBJ1-1; clone size: NA; V gene: TRBV9; CDR3 protein: CASSKGQGSTYMNTEAFF; CDR3 DNA: TGTGCCAGCAGCAAGGGACAGGGGTCCACTTATATGAACACTGAAGCTTTCTTT
D gene: TRBD2; J gene: TRBJ2-5; clone size: NA; V gene: TRBV3-1/TRBV3-2; CDR3 protein: CASRTWTSRETQYF; CDR3 DNA: TGTGCCAGCAGAACCTGGACTAGCAGGGAGACCCAGTACTTC
D gene: NA; J gene: TRBJ1-3; clone size: NA; V gene: TRBV6-1; CDR3 protein: CASSEYGRGGSGNTIYF; CDR3 DNA: TGTGCCAGCAGTGAATATGGGAGGGGCGGCTCTGGAAACACCATATATTTT
D gene: NA; J gene: TRBJ1-2; clone size: NA; V gene: TRBV19; CDR3 protein: CASKTTANYGYTF; CDR3 DNA: TGTGCCAGTAAGACAACAGCTAACTATGGCTACACCTTC
D gene: TRBD1; J gene: TRBJ2-7; clone size: NA; V gene: TRBV6-2/TRBV6-3; CDR3 protein: CASSWTGGSYEQYF; CDR3 DNA: TGTGCCAGCAGTTGGACAGGGGGGTCCTACGAGCAGTACTTC
D gene: NA; J gene: TRBJ1-5; clone size: NA; V gene: TRBV29-1; CDR3 protein: CSVARQGQPQHF; CDR3 DNA: TGCAGCGTTGCCAGGCAGGGTCAGCCCCAGCATTTT
D gene: NA; J gene: TRBJ1-1; clone size: NA; V gene: TRBV9; CDR3 protein: CASSADVRGNTEAFF; CDR3 DNA: TGTGCCAGCAGCGCCGATGTCAGGGGGAACACTGAAGCTTTCTTT
D gene: TRBD1; J gene: TRBJ2-3; clone size: NA; V gene: TRBV18; CDR3 protein: CASSPGTGTDTQYF; CDR3 DNA: TGTGCCAGCTCACCGGGGACAGGCACAGATACGCAGTATTTT
D gene: TRBD2; J gene: TRBJ2-2; clone size: few; V gene: TRBV11-2; CDR3 protein: CASSLAGVRTGELFF; CDR3 DNA: TGTGCCAGCAGCTTGGCGGGGGTCCGAACCGGGGAGCTGTTTTTT
D gene: TRBD1; J gene: TRBJ2-1; clone size: NA; V gene: TRBV6-5; CDR3 protein: CASSYTPGQNNEQFF; CDR3 DNA: TGTGCCAGCAGTTACACCCCGGGACAGAACAATGAGCAGTTCTTC
D gene: NA; J gene: TRBJ1-2; clone size: NA; V gene: TRBV6-5; CDR3 protein: CASGDSYYGYTF; CDR3 DNA: TGTGCCAGCGGAGACAGCTACTATGGCTACACCTTC
D gene: NA; J gene: TRBJ2-4; clone size: NA; V gene: TRBV11-2; CDR3 protein: CASSSLRLPILAKNIQYF; CDR3 DNA: TGTGCCAGCAGCTCCCTCCGTCTCCCTATATTAGCCAAAAACATTCAGTACTTC
D gene: NA; J gene: TRBJ1-3; clone size: NA; V gene: TRBV2; CDR3 protein: CASSDKASRLSGNTIYF; CDR3 DNA: TGTGCCAGCAGTGACAAGGCGTCCAGGTTATCTGGAAACACCATATATTTT
D gene: NA; J gene: TRBJ1-1; clone size: NA; V gene: TRBV5-5; CDR3 protein: CASSLFQNTEAFF; CDR3 DNA: TGTGCCAGCAGCTTGTTCCAGAACACTGAAGCTTTCTTT
D gene: TRBD1; J gene: TRBJ1-1; clone size: NA; V gene: TRBV3-1/TRBV3-2; CDR3 protein: CASSPGQGLEAFF; CDR3 DNA: TGTGCCAGCAGCCCCGGACAGGGGCTTGAAGCTTTCTTT
D gene: NA; J gene: TRBJ1-4; clone size: NA; V gene: TRBV3-1/TRBV3-2; CDR3 protein: CASSQDFTLNEKLFF; CDR3 DNA: TGTGCCAGCAGCCAAGATTTTACTTTAAATGAAAAACTGTTTTTT
D gene: NA; J gene: TRBJ2-7; clone size: NA; V gene: TRBV2; CDR3 protein: CASSLRGEQYF; CDR3 DNA: TGTGCCAGCAGTCTCAGGGGCGAGCAGTACTTC
D gene: NA; J gene: TRBJ1-1; clone size: NA; V gene: TRBV7-3; CDR3 protein: CASSPKGGLNTEAFF; CDR3 DNA: TGTGCCAGCAGTCCTAAGGGCGGACTTAACACTGAAGCTTTCTTT
D gene: NA; J gene: TRBJ1-6; clone size: NA; V gene: TRBV19; CDR3 protein: CASSIGSRVSPLHF; CDR3 DNA: TGTGCCAGTAGTATAGGTTCCAGGGTTTCACCCCTCCACTTT
D gene: NA; J gene: TRBJ2-3; clone size: NA; V gene: TRBV2; CDR3 protein: CASRPALVAWDTQYF; CDR3 DNA: TGTGCCAGCAGACCTGCTCTAGTCGCCTGGGATACGCAGTATTTT
D gene: TRBD1; J gene: TRBJ1-2; clone size: once; V gene: TRBV6-2/TRBV6-3; CDR3 protein: CASSYRGLNYGYTF; CDR3 DNA: TGTGCCAGCAGTTACAGGGGGCTTAACTATGGCTACACCTTC
D gene: TRBD1; J gene: TRBJ2-7; clone size: once; V gene: TRBV7-9; CDR3 protein: CASRPGQGSDEQYF; CDR3 DNA: TGTGCCAGCAGACCAGGACAGGGGTCGGACGAGCAGTACTTC
D gene: TRBD2; J gene: TRBJ2-7; clone size: NA; V gene: TRBV4-3; CDR3 protein: CASSQAPTSGGTTYEQYF; CDR3 DNA: TGCGCCAGCAGCCAAGCCCCTACTAGCGGGGGGACCACCTACGAGCAGTACTTC
D gene: NA; J gene: TRBJ1-1; clone size: NA; V gene: TRBV6-5; CDR3 protein: CASTGPFNTEAFF; CDR3 DNA: TGTGCCAGCACAGGGCCCTTTAACACTGAAGCTTTCTTT
D gene: TRBD1; J gene: TRBJ1-2; clone size: NA; V gene: TRBV6-2/TRBV6-3; CDR3 protein: CASSWDRGSNYGYTF; CDR3 DNA: TGTGCCAGCAGTTGGGACAGGGGAAGTAACTATGGCTACACCTTC
D gene: NA; J gene: TRBJ1-6; clone size: NA; V gene: TRBV11-2; CDR3 protein: CASSLDRAGNSPLHF; CDR3 DNA: TGTGCCAGCAGCTTAGATAGAGCCGGGAATTCACCCCTCCACTTT
D gene: NA; J gene: TRBJ1-1; clone size: NA; V gene: TRBV29-1; CDR3 protein: CSVAGTPNTEAFF; CDR3 DNA: TGCAGCGTTGCGGGGACACCGAACACTGAAGCTTTCTTT
D gene: TRBD1; J gene: TRBJ1-4; clone size: NA; V gene: TRBV2; CDR3 protein: CASTEEGTGNEKLFF; CDR3 DNA: TGTGCCAGCACTGAGGAAGGGACAGGGAATGAAAAACTGTTTTTT
D gene: TRBD1; J gene: TRBJ2-2; clone size: NA; V gene: TRBV18; CDR3 protein: CASSPIFVQGGTGELFF; CDR3 DNA: TGTGCCAGCTCACCAATCTTCGTACAGGGGGGAACCGGGGAGCTGTTTTTT
D gene: NA; J gene: TRBJ1-1; clone size: NA; V gene: TRBV5-1; CDR3 protein: CASTMDRLNTEAFF; CDR3 DNA: TGCGCCAGCACGATGGACAGACTGAACACTGAAGCTTTCTTT
D gene: TRBD1; J gene: TRBJ1-2; clone size: NA; V gene: TRBV4-3; CDR3 protein: CASSQAAGTGRLGYTF; CDR3 DNA: TGCGCCAGCAGCCAAGCCGCCGGGACAGGGAGGCTTGGCTACACCTTC
D gene: NA; J gene: TRBJ2-1; clone size: NA; V gene: TRBV5-1; CDR3 protein: CASSLTGLNEQFF; CDR3 DNA: TGCGCCAGCAGCTTGACGGGGTTAAATGAGCAGTTCTTC
D gene: NA; J gene: TRBJ1-2; clone size: NA; V gene: TRBV3-1/TRBV3-2; CDR3 protein: CASSQFLYGYTF; CDR3 DNA: TGTGCCAGCAGCCAGTTTCTCTATGGCTACACCTTC
D gene: TRBD1; J gene: TRBJ1-2; clone size: NA; V gene: TRBV10-3; CDR3 protein: CAIPRDRVSSGYTF; CDR3 DNA: TGTGCCATCCCCCGGGACAGGGTATCTAGTGGCTACACCTTC
D gene: NA; J gene: TRBJ1-5; clone size: NA; V gene: TRBV21-1; CDR3 protein: CASSINRGDQPQHF; CDR3 DNA: TGTGCCAGCAGCATAAACAGGGGGGATCAGCCCCAGCATTTT
D gene: TRBD1; J gene: TRBJ1-1; clone size: NA; V gene: TRBV18; CDR3 protein: CASSPGDRAGRGTEAFF; CDR3 DNA: TGTGCCAGCTCACCAGGGGACAGGGCCGGTAGGGGCACTGAAGCTTTCTTT
D gene: NA; J gene: TRBJ1-2; clone size: NA; V gene: TRBV14; CDR3 protein: CASSQSAGGYTF; CDR3 DNA: TGTGCCAGCAGCCAATCGGCGGGGGGCTACACCTTC